This paragraph reports one T cell receptor beta chain. Its antigen is currently not known. No qualities accompany the bases; no much larger clone lies one base away. The cohort comprised more than 550 healthy bone marrow donors. At the time of sampling, all cohort members were nominally healthy, though unrecorded immune exposures were likely present. The donor was CMV seropositive and belonged to the group of about 290 seropositive cohort members. Each donor provided a peripheral blood sample, and peripheral blood mononuclear cells were used for TCR beta sequencing. The Qiagen DNeasy Blood Extraction Kit was used to extract genomic DNA from the blood cell samples. These data come from a study of cytomegalovirus exposure and HLA in healthy donors (TCRdb year 2017). As for the study more broadly: An earlier analysis of 587 of the donors reported approximately 300 Gb of sequence data and approximately 120 million unique TCR beta sequences obtained from about 200 million T cells. Because of strong linkage in the cohort, four or five DR-DQ haplotypes were treated as single units for association and clustering. HLA typing covered class I and class II loci at four-digit resolution. Genome-wide SNP genotypes for about 60% of the 666 donors were used in a later genetic analysis, which treated that subset as a discovery cohort. Typing coverage varied by locus: roughly 629-640 donors for A, B, C, DRB1 and DQB1; about 520 for DQA1; more than 600 for DPA1; more than 450 for DPB1. To study patterns of TCR occurrence, a later analysis re-analyzed previously published TCR beta repertoires from 550 to 800 donors and added high-resolution HLA genotyping. Donor age, sex, ethnicity and CMV serostatus were collected together with the repertoire data. Every repertoire in the discovery cohort had been generated on one and the same sequencing platform. Among several hundred genotyped donors of the cohort, an average of approximately 220,000 unique TCR beta nucleotide sequences was sequenced per donor, of which about 19% were non-productive. A separate validation cohort of approximately 120 different subjects was used in addition to the roughly 700-subject first cohort. An early release covering roughly 580 HLA-typed donors comprised approximately 290 gigabases of sequencing data and around 86 million unique TCR sequences. The study combined high-throughput TCR immunosequencing, statistical association of individual TCRs with disease status, and machine learning to predict cytomegalovirus infection status. Rather than using new phenotypic data, the later analysis identified candidate immune exposures from TCR beta sequences and from how often those sequences occurred across donors. The genetic ancestry cluster associated with self-reported Caucasian donors included 81% of the approximately 400 genotyped donors. Using immunosequencing, the study profiled T cell repertoires from 666 subjects and related those repertoires to cytomegalovirus serostatus. The study was designed to test whether signatures of past pathogen exposure could be identified by cataloging public T cell receptors. An earlier analysis of around 540 of the donors applied high-throughput TCR beta sequencing to assess whether each TCR beta V gene segment acted as functional or pseudogenic. On the study overall, not on this receptor specifically: An association between a missense DCLRE1C variant and V-gene and J-gene trimming of TCR beta chains was found in a later genetic analysis and replicated in an independent cohort. Cytomegalovirus status was reported to be diagnosed by the classifier with high specificity and sensitivity in both the original and validation cohorts. Correlated functional status among segregating V segments might be attributable to linkage disequilibrium, but an unknown experimental factor could not be ruled out. The cohort was sequenced for TCR beta chains only, and without alpha or paired-chain data the features that could be detected were limited. A cluster of highly shared sequence variants was judged likely to represent a technical artifact of the sequencing pipeline. The earlier analysis of approximately 590 of the donors excluded seventeen rarely observed V segments, including chromosome 9 orphons, because counts were too low. Because the 87-base-pair reads could not distinguish some IMGT-functional V segments, including TRBV6-2 and TRBV6-3, those segments were excluded. At a false discovery rate of 0.05, a later analysis linked under 20,000 TCR beta sequences to specific HLA alleles. In vitro tests confirmed that a few of the cytomegalovirus-associated TCR beta chains recognize cytomegalovirus antigens. Broadly in line with IMGT annotations, most TCR beta V segments showed up in productive rearrangements about 87% or about 30% of the time in an earlier analysis of around 550 of the donors. The authors suggested that the approach could potentially be generalized to other disease states and immunological phenotypes. Because HLA typing was missing for some donors at each locus, association tests included only the typed subset. A later analysis reported that several top co-occurrence clusters appeared linked to parvovirus B19, influenza, CMV and Epstein-Barr virus. A further reported finding was that TCR beta sequences accurately predicted the HLA-A and HLA-B alleles for most subjects in the first cohort. In a later analysis, HLA-associated TCR beta chains showed more clonal expansion and lower generation probabilities than non-associated chains that were equally common. In the study, about 150 TCR beta chains were listed as associated with cytomegalovirus. Roughly uniform sequencing depth across donors was assumed in presence/absence analyses, although this assumption may not hold. In a later analysis, TCR association rates were found to vary across HLA loci, with the most associated TCRs seen for DRB1 alleles and the fewest for HLA-C alleles. Most TCR sequences were seen in very few donors, while some public TCRs were found in many individuals. For the cohort, immune exposure information was limited to CMV serostatus. A later genetic analysis reported fewer N-insertions in productive TCRs among donors in an Asian-associated ancestry cluster than the 666-donor mean. Most CMV-associated TCR beta chains appeared to be HLA-restricted in a later analysis, and the HLA associations seemed to be driven largely by CMV exposure. When HLA alleles, especially DR and DQ, strongly co-occurred, TCR associations were difficult to assign to individual alleles.

The protocol used for the library was the immunoSEQ multiplex PCR assay. For the multiplex PCR, a mixture combining 60 forward primers for TCR Vbeta segments and 13 reverse primers for TCR Jbeta segments was used. The CDR3 region of rearranged TCR beta genes was amplified from genomic DNA by a multiplex PCR assay. On the Illumina HiSeq System, the amplified TCR beta libraries were sequenced as 87-base-pair reads. As for the original processing: A later analysis counted tens of millions of unique TCR beta chains across the approximately 700 repertoires, and around 9.9 million of these chains were shared by at least two donors. A nearest-neighbor algorithm error-corrected the raw reads and collapsed the reads into unique sequences, merging closely related sequences to remove PCR and sequencing errors. Alignment of CDR3 sequences to IMGT reference sequences was used to assign V, D and J gene segments. Each retained sequence needed at least a six-nucleotide match to both a V gene segment and a J gene segment. Rearrangements were classified as productive when the CDR3 lacked stop codons and remained in frame with V and J, and all other rearrangements were classified as non-productive. CDR3 was defined according to IMGT convention as the region running from the second conserved V-encoded cysteine to the conserved J-encoded phenylalanine. In an earlier analysis of 550 to 650 of the donors, sequences lacking an unambiguous match to a single V gene segment were excluded. In an earlier analysis of roughly 600 of the donors, a V segment was called functional when productive rearrangements were above 56.7%, and segregating when the standard deviation between donors exceeded 5%. A statistical classification framework was built for diagnosing cytomegalovirus status from the catalog of TCR beta chain sequences. V and J gene assignment, in a later analysis, came from comparing TCR nucleotide sequences with IMGT/GENE-DB human TR gene sequences. Using the TCRdist pipeline, a later analysis assigned CDR3 sequences along with most-parsimonious VDJ recombination scenarios. In a later analysis, each TCR beta chain was defined by its CDR3 amino acid sequence together with its V-gene family, and reads without a unique V-gene family were excluded. As a way to deal with suspected cross-contamination and a sequencing artifact, a later analysis dropped over 550 nucleotide sequences that were highly shared and had low generation probability. In a later analysis, a clonal expansion index was calculated for each public chain from normalized within-repertoire ranks of inferred template counts. Generation probabilities in a later analysis came from a VDJ recombination model fitted to out-of-frame rearrangements, and those results were checked against IGoR. In a later analysis, TCR-TCR, TCR-HLA and TCR-CMV co-occurrence was scored with hypergeometric tests, and a repertoire-size bias correction was applied to TCR pairs. False discovery rates were estimated in a later analysis by permuting HLA or CMV assignments 20 times. A later analysis grouped co-occurring TCRs with DBSCAN, adding TCRdist sequence similarity when clustering within HLA-allele-positive subsets. For co-occurrence clustering, repertoires with fewer than 30,000 or more than 120,000 public chains were excluded, along with five or six repertoires with anomalous nucleotide sharing. TCRdb's version of the immuneACCESS table is confined to in-frame rearrangements and falls short of the full clone set. An unresolved V gene accounts for under half of the shortfall where checked; the remainder is of unknown origin. V, J and clone size are those of that table, while D and trimming were read from the DNA. Counted in this sample were about 160,000 clones; roughly 65% of them appeared once. Approximately 4.6% of the sample is held by the ten biggest clonotypes.

Including the terminal cysteine and valine, the CDR3 comprises 12 residues. Of all the DNA, just the CDR3 is kept, 36 bases in frame from base 1. The germline V gene sets CDR1 to KGHSH and CDR2 to LQKENI. A distance of 10 bases separates the germline ends of V and J, which lose 6 bases and 4 bases respectively. Sequencing was performed on PBMCs. The V gene is TRBV18 and the J gene is TRBJ2-7; no D gene call is confident. This TCR was recovered from a young man in good health and CMV-seropositive. In nucleotides, the sequence is TGTGCCAGCTCTCCGACACAATACGAGCAGTACGTC. This encodes CASSPTQYEQYV.